This T cell receptor (beta chain) originates from a study of blood T cell repertoires in COVID-19. On the study more broadly: Samples of COVID-19 (acute and convalescent) were obtained from the United States, Italy and Spain. Sources were T cells, B-cell-depleted T cells, or PBMCs; the material itself was cDNA or gDNA.

As handled by the study authors: Quantification of nucleated cells was approximated via reference gene primer amplification. Measured with immunoSEQ multiplex PCR; TCRdb has only the in-frame clones, and not every one. The DNA was the basis for D and trimming; V, J and clone size are from that table. This table holds under 60,000 clones, approximately 92% found once. Germline V CDR1 and CDR2: MGHRA, YSYEKL. The germline V and J ends were trimmed by 0 bases and 7 bases, with 13 bases remaining between them. This CDR3 is built from 15 residues. A few counts support this clone. This rearrangement joins TRBV4-1 to TRBJ1-5; the D gene is possibly TRBD1 (5 bases). This clonotype was sampled from a man aged 50 to 60 with active COVID-19. The specimen sequenced was peripheral blood. The CDR3 DNA reads as TGCGCCAGCAGCCAAGATGTAGCGGGACCCCAGCCCCAGCATTTT. As protein: CASSQDVAGPQPQHF.